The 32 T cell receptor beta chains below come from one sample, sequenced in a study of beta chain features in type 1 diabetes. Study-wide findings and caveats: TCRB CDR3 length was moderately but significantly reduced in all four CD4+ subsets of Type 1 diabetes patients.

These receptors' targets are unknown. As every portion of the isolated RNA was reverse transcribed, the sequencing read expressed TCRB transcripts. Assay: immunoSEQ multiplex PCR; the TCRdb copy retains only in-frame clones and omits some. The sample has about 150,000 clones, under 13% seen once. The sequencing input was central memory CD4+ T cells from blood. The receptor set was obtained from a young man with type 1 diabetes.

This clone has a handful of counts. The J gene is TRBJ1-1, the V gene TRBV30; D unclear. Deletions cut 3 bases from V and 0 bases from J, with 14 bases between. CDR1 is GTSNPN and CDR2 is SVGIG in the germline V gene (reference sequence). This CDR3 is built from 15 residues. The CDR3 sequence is CAWSLWAELNTEAFF. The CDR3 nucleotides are TGTGCCTGGAGCCTTTGGGCTGAGTTGAACACTGAAGCTTTCTTT.

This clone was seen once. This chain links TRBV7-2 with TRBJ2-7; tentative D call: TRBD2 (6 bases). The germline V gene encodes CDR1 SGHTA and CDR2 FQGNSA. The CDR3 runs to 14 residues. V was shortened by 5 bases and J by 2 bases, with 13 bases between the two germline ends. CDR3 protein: CASSPRDLAYEQYF. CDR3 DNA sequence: TGTGCCAGCAGCCCCCGGGACTTAGCCTACGAGCAGTACTTC.

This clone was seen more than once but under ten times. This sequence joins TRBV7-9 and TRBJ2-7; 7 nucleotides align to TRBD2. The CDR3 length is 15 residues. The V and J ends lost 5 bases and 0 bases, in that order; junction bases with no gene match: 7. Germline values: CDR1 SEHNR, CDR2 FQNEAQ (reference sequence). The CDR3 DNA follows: TGTGCCAGCAGCCGCGGAGCGGGACGCTCCTACGAGCAGTACTTC. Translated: CASSRGAGRSYEQYF.

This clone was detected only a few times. The CDR3 here is CSVESGSRYGYTF. CDR3 bases: TGCAGCGTTGAATCCGGGTCACGCTATGGCTACACCTTC. The V gene is TRBV29-1, the J gene TRBJ1-2, with D unclear. CDR3 length: 13 amino acids. The germline V and J ends were trimmed by 2 bases and 4 bases, with 11 bases remaining between them. Germline V gene lookup returns CDR1 SQVTM and CDR2 ANQGSEA.

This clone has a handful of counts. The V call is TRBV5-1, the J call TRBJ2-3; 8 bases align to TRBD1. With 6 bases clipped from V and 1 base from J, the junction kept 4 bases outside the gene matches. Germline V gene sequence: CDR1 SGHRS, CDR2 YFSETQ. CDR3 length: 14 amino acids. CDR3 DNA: TGCGCCAGCACCGTGACAGGGGGCACAGATACGCAGTATTTT. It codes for CASTVTGGTDTQYF.

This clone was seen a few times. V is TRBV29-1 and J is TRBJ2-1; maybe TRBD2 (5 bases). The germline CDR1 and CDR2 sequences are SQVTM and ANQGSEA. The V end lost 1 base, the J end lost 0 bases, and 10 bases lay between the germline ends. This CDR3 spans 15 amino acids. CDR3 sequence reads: CSVEAGSGSYNEQFF. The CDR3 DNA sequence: TGCAGCGTTGAAGCAGGAAGCGGCTCCTACAATGAGCAGTTCTTC.

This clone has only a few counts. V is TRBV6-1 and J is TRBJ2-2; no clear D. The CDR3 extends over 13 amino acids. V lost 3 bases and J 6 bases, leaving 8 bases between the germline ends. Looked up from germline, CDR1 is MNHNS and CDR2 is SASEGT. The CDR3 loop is CASSESRPGELFF. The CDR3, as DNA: TGTGCCAGCAGTGAGAGCCGTCCCGGGGAGCTGTTTTTT.

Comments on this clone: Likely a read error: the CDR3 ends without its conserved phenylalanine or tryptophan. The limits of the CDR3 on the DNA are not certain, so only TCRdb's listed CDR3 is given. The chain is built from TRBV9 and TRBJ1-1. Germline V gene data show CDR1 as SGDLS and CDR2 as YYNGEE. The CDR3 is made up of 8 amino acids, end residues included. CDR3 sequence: CASSVGTG.

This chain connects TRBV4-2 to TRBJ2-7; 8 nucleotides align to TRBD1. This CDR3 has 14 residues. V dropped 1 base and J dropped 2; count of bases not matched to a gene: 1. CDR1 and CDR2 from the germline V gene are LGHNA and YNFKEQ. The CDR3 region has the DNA TGTGCCAGCAGCCAAGGGACAGGGCCCTACGAGCAGTACTTC. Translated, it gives CASSQGTGPYEQYF.

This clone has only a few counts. CDR3 in DNA: TGTGCCAGCAGCGTCGGGACTAGCGTCTACGAGCAGTACTTC. Encoded protein: CASSVGTSVYEQYF. This chain links TRBV5-5 with TRBJ2-7; TRBD2 matches 10 bases. The CDR3 totals 14 residues. J gave up 3 bases and V 4 bases, and 4 bases lay outside the gene matches. The V gene's germline CDR1 is SGHKS and CDR2 YYEKEE (reference sequence). The full variable domain, rest sourced from reference TRBV5-5 and TRBJ2-7, is DAGVTQSPTHLIKTRGQQVTLRCSPISGHKSVSWYQQVLGQGPQFIFQYYEKEERGRGNFPDRFSARQFPNYSSELNVNALLLGDSALYLCASSVGTSVYEQYFGPGTRLTVT.

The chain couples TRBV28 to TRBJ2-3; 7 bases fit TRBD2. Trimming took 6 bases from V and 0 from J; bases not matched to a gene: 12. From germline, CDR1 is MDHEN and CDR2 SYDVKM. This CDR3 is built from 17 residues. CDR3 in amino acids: CASRTAGDFASTDTQYF. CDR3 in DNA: TGTGCCAGCAGAACGGCGGGGGACTTTGCTAGCACAGATACGCAGTATTTT. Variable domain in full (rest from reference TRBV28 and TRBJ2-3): DVKVTQSSRYLVKRTGEKVFLECVQDMDHENMFWYRQDPGLGLRLIYFSYDVKMKEKGDIPEGYSVSREKKERFSLILESASTNQTSMYLCASRTAGDFASTDTQYFGPGTRLTVL.

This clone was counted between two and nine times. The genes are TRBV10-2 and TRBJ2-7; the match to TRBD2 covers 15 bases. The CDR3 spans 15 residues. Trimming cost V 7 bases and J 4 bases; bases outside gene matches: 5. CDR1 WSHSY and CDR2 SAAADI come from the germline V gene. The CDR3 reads CASNSGLAGGYEQYF. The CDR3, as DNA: TGCGCCAGCAACTCAGGACTAGCGGGAGGGTACGAGCAGTACTTC.

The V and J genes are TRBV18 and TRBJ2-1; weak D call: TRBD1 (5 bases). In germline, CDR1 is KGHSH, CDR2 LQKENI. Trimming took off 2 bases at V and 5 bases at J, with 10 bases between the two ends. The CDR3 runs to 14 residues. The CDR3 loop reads CASSPSGPNNEQFF. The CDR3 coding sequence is TGTGCCAGCTCACCATCAGGGCCCAACAATGAGCAGTTCTTC.

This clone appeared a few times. CDR3 in amino acids: CSVGEAGGSYEQYF. The CDR3 DNA is TGCAGCGTTGGGGAGGCAGGGGGTTCCTACGAGCAGTACTTC. The chain uses TRBV29-1 and TRBJ2-7; D is possibly TRBD1 (7 bases). With 4 bases removed from V and 1 base from J, the gap between germline ends came to 14 bases. Germline V gene lookup returns CDR1 SQVTM and CDR2 ANQGSEA. This CDR3 is built from 14 residues.

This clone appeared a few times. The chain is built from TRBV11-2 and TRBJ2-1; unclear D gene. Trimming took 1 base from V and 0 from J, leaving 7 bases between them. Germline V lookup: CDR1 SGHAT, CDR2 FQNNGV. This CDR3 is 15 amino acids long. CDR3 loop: CASSLVGGSYNEQFF. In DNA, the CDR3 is TGTGCCAGCAGCTTAGTCGGCGGCTCCTACAATGAGCAGTTCTTC.

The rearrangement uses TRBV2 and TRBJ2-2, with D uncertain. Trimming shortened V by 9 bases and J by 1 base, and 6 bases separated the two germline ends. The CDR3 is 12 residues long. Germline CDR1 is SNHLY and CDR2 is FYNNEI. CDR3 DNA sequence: TGTGCCAGTTCCCAGAACACCGGGGAGCTGTTTTTT. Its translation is CASSQNTGELFF.

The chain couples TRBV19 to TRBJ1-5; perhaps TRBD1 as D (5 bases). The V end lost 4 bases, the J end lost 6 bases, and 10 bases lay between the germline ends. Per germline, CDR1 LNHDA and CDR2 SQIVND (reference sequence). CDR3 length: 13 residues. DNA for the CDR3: TGTGCCAGTAGTACCCAGGGTCGTCAGCCCCAGCATTTT. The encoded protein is CASSTQGRQPQHF.

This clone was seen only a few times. CDR3 protein: CASSLASAGESGNTIYF. The CDR3 DNA follows: TGTGCCAGCAGCTTAGCATCGGCGGGAGAATCTGGAAACACCATATATTTT. This chain connects TRBV11-2 to TRBJ1-3; D is unclear. The ends were cut back, 1 base at V and 1 base at J, with 14 bases in the middle. The CDR3 is made up of 17 amino acids. Per the germline V gene, CDR1 is SGHAT and CDR2 is FQNNGV.

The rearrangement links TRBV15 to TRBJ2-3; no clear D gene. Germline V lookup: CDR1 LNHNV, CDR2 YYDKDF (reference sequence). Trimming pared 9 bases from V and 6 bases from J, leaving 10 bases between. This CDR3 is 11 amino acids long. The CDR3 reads CATRTGDTQYF. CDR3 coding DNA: TGTGCCACTCGAACTGGTGATACGCAGTATTTT.

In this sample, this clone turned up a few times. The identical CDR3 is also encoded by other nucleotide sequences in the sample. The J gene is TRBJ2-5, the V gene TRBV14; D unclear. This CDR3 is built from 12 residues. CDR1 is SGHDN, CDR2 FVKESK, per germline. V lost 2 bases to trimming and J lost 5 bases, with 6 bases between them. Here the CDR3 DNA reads TGTGCCAGCAGCCAAAATCGGGAGACCCAGTACTTC. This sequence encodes CASSQNRETQYF.

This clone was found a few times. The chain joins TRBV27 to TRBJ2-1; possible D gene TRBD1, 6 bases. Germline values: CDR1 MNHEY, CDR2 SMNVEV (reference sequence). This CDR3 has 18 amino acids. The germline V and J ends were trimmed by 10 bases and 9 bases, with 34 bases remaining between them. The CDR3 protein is CANFRLFPRGQGVIEQFF. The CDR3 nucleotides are TGTGCCAACTTCCGCCTCTTTCCCAGGGGCCAGGGAGTTATTGAGCAGTTCTTC.

In DNA, the CDR3 is TGCGCCAGCAGCTTGAGCGGGCCCAATTCCCAAGAGACCCAGTACTTC. Its protein product is CASSLSGPNSQETQYF. The rearrangement links TRBV5-1 to TRBJ2-5; TRBD2 might be the D (6 bases). The CDR3 has 16 amino acids. V lost 1 base and J 1 base, leaving 14 bases between the germline ends. Germline V lookup: CDR1 SGHRS, CDR2 YFSETQ.

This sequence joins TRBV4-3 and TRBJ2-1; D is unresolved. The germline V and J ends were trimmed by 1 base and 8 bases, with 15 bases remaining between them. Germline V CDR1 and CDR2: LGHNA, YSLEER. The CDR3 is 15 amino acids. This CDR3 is CASSQGTKALDEQFF. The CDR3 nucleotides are TGCGCCAGCAGCCAAGGTACAAAGGCGCTAGATGAGCAGTTCTTC.

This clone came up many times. CDR3: CASSQRGWQGTDTQYF. The CDR3 DNA is TGCGCCAGCAGCCAAAGGGGTTGGCAGGGGACGGATACGCAGTATTTT. V is TRBV4-3 and J is TRBJ2-3, with a weak D call TRBD1 (6 bases). The CDR3 contains 16 residues. CDR1 and CDR2 (germline): LGHNA, YSLEER. Trimming stripped 2 bases from V and 6 bases from J, with 18 bases between.

This CDR3 is CASSFGQGADLAKNIQYF. CDR3 DNA sequence: TGCGCCAGCAGCTTTGGGCAGGGCGCCGACCTAGCCAAAAACATTCAGTACTTC. The chain carries TRBV5-1 and TRBJ2-4; tentatively, D is TRBD1 (5 bases). CDR1 SGHRS and CDR2 YFSETQ come from the germline V gene. CDR3 size: 18 residues. Trimming left V 2 bases short and J 0 bases short, with 18 bases between.

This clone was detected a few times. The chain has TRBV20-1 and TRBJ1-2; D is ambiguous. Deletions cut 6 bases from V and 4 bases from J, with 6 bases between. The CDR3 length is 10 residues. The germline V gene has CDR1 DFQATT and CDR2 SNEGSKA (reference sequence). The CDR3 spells CSAKSYGYTF. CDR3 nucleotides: TGCAGTGCCAAATCCTATGGCTACACCTTC.

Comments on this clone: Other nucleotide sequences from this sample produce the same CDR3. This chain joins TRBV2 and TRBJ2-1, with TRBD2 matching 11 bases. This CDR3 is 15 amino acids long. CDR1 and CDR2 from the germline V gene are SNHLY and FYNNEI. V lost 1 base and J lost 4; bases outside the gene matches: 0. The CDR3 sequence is CASSEGLAGYNEQFF. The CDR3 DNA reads TGTGCCAGCAGTGAAGGACTAGCGGGGTACAATGAGCAGTTCTTC.

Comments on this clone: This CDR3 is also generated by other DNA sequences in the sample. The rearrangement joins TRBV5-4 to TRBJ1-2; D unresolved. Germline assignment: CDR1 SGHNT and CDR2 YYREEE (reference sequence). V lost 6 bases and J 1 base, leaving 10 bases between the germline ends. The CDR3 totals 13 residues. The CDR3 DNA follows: TGTGCCAGCACCCGGGATAATAACTATGGCTACACCTTC. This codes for CASTRDNNYGYTF.

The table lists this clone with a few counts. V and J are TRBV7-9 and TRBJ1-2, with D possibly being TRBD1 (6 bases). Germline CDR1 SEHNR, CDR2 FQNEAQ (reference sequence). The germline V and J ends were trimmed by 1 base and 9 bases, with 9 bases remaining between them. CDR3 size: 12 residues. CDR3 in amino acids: CASSLEQGSYTF. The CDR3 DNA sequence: TGTGCCAGCAGCTTAGAACAGGGTAGCTACACCTTC.

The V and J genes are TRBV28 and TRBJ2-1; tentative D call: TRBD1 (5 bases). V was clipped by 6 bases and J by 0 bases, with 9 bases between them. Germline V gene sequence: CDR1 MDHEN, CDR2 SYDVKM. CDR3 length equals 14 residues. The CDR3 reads CASRDNLSYNEQFF. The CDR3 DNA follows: TGTGCCAGCAGGGACAACCTCTCCTACAATGAGCAGTTCTTC.

CDR3 sequence (DNA): TGTGCCAGCAGCCACTCTGGACTAGCAGGAGATACGCAGTATTTT. Encoded protein: CASSHSGLAGDTQYF. The chain carries TRBV4-2 and TRBJ2-3; 8 bases line up with TRBD2. CDR3 length equals 15 residues. CDR1 and CDR2 from the germline V gene are LGHNA and YNFKEQ. With 3 bases clipped from V and 5 bases from J, the junction kept 7 bases outside the gene matches.

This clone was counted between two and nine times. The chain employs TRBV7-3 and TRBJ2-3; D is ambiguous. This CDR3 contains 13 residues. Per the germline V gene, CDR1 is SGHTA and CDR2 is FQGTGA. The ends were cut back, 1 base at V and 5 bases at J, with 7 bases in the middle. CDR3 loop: CASSLSTGDTQYF. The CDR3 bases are TGTGCCAGCAGCTTAAGTACCGGAGATACGCAGTATTTT.